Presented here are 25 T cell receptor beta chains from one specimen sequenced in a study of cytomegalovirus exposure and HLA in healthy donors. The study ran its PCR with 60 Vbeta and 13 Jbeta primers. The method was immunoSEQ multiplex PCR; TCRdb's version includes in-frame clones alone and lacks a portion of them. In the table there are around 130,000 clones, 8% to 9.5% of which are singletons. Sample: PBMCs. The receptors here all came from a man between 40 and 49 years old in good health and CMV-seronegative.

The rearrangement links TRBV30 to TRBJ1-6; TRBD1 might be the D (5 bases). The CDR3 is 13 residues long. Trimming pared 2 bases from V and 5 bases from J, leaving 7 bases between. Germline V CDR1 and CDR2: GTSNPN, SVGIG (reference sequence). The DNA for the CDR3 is TGTGCCTGGAGTTCAGGGAATAATTCACCCCTCCACTTT. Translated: CAWSSGNNSPLHF.

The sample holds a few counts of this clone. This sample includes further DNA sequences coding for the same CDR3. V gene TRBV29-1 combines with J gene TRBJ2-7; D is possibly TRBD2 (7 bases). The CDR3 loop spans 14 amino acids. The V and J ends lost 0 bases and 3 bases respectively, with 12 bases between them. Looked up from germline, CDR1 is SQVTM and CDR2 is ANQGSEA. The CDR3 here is CSVEERGANYEQYF. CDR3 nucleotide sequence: TGCAGCGTTGAAGAACGGGGGGCGAACTACGAGCAGTACTTC.

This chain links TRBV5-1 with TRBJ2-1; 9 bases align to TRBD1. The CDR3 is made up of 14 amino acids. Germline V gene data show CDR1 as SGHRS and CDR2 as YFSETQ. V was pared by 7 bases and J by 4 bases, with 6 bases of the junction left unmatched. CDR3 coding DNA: TGCGCCAGCGGACCGGGACAGGGATACAATGAGCAGTTCTTC. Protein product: CASGPGQGYNEQFF. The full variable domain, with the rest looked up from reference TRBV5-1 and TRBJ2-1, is KAGVTQTPRYLIKTRGQQVTLSCSPISGHRSVSWYQQTPGQGLQFLFEYFSETQRNKGNFPGRFSGRQFSNSRSEMNVSTLELGDSALYLCASGPGQGYNEQFFGPGTRLTVL.

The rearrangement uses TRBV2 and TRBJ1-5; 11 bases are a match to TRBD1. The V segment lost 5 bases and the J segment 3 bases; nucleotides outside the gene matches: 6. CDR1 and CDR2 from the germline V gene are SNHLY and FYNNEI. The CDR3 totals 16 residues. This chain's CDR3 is CASSPGTGGHNQPQHF. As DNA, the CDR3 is TGTGCCAGCAGTCCGGGGACAGGGGGTCACAATCAGCCCCAGCATTTT.

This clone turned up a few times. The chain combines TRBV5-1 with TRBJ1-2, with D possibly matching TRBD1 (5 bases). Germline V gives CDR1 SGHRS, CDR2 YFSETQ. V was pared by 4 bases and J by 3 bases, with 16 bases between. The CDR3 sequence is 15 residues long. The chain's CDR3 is CASSSGTASDYGYTF. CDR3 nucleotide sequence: TGCGCCAGCAGCAGCGGGACGGCTTCGGACTATGGCTACACCTTC.

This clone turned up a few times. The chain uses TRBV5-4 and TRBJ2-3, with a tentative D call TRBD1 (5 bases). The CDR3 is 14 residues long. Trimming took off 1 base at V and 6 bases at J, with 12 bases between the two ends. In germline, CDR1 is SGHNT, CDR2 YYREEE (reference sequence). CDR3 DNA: TGTGCCAGCAGCTTGATAGGGGCTACCGATACGCAGTATTTT. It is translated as CASSLIGATDTQYF.

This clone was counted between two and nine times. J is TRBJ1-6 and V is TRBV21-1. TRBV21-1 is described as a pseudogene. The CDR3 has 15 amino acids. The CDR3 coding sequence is TGTGCCAGCAGCAAAAAGCTCCCGGGAAATTCACCCCTCCACTTT. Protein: CASSKKLPGNSPLHF.

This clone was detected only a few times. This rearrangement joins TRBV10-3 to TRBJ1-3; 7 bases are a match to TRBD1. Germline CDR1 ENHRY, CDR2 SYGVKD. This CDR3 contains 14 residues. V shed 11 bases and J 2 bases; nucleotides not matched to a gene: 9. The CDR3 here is CASWTGGPGNTIYF. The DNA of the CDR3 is TGTGCCTCCTGGACAGGCGGGCCTGGAAACACCATATATTTT.

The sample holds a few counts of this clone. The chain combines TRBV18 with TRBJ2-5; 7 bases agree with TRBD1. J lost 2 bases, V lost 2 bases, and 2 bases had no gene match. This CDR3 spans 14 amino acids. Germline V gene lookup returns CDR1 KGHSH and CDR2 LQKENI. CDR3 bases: TGTGCCAGCTCACCATCGGGACAGCAAGAGACCCAGTACTTC. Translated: CASSPSGQQETQYF.

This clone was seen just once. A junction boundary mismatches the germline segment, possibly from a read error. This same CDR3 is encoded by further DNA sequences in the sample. CDR3 nucleotide sequence: TGTGCCAGCCCCCCGCGGGGACAGGGTATTTCCTACTCTGGGGCCAACGTGCTGACTTTC. Translating gives CASPPRGQGISYSGANVLTF. The rearrangement uses TRBV27 and TRBJ2-6, with 9 nucleotides matching TRBD1. The germline V gene has CDR1 MNHEY and CDR2 SMNVEV (reference sequence). The CDR3 length is 20 residues.

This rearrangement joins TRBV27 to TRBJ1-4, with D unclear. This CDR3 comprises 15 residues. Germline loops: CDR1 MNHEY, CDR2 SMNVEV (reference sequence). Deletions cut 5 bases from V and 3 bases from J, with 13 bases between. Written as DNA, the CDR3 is TGTGCCAGCAGTCCTGGCCGGGGAGCTAATGAAAAACTGTTTTTT. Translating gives CASSPGRGANEKLFF.

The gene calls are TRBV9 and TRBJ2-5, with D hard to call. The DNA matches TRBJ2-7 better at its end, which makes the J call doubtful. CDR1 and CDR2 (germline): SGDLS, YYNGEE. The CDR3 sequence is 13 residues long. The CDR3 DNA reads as TGTGCCAGCAGCGTAGACGGAGCCTACGAGCAGTACTTC. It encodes CASSVDGAYEQYF.

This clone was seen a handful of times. This CDR3 reads CASSENRFLNQPQHF. The CDR3 DNA follows: TGCGCCAGCAGTGAGAACAGGTTCCTCAATCAGCCCCAGCATTTT. This chain uses TRBV10-1 with TRBJ1-5; perhaps TRBD1 as D (5 bases). Trimming cost V 2 bases and J 3 bases, with 11 bases left between them. The germline gives CDR1 WNHNN, CDR2 SYGVQD (reference sequence). This CDR3 spans 15 amino acids.

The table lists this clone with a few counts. The CDR3 coding sequence is TGTGCCAGCAGTTTGAGCGGGGGAATGACCGGGGAGCTGTTTTTT. Protein: CASSLSGGMTGELFF. The V gene is TRBV27, the J gene TRBJ2-2; 8 positions match TRBD2. The CDR3 runs to 15 residues. The junction had 5 bases not matched to a gene; V was cut back by 3 bases and J by 5 bases. CDR1 MNHEY and CDR2 SMNVEV come from the germline V gene (reference sequence).

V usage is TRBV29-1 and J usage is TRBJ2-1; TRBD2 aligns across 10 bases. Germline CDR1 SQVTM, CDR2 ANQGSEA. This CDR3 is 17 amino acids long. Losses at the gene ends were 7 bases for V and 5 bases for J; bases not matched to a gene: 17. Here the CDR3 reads CSGSGVAGGPNHNEQFF. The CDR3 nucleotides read TGCAGCGGGTCTGGGGTAGCGGGGGGCCCAAACCACAATGAGCAGTTCTTC.

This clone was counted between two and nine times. DNA for the CDR3: TGTGCCAGCAGCTTAGCTAGGGGACAGGGGGGATACACCTTC. Translated: CASSLARGQGGYTF. This sequence joins TRBV7-2 and TRBJ1-2; 11 nucleotides match TRBD1. This CDR3 contains 14 residues. The junction had 5 bases not matched to a gene; V was cut back by 0 bases and J by 11 bases. Germline values: CDR1 SGHTA, CDR2 FQGNSA.

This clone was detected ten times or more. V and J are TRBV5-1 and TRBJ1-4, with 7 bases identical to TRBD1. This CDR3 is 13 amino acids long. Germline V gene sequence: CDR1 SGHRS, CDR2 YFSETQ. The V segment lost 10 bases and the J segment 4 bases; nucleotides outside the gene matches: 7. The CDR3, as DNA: TGCGCCTCCCGGACAGGCCGTAATGAAAAACTGTTTTTT. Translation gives CASRTGRNEKLFF.

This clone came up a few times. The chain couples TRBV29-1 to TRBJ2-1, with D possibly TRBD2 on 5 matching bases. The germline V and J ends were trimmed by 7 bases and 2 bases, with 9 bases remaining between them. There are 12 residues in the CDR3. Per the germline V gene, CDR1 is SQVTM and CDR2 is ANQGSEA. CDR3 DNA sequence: TGCAGCGCGTATAGCGCCTACAATGAGCAGTTCTTC. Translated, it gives CSAYSAYNEQFF.

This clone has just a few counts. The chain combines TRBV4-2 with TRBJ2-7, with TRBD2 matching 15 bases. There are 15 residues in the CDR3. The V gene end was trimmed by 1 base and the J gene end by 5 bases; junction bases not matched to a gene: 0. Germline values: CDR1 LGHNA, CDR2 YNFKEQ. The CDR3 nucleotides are TGTGCCAGCAGCCAAGGGACTAGCGGGGGGGACGAGCAGTACTTC. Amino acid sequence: CASSQGTSGGDEQYF.

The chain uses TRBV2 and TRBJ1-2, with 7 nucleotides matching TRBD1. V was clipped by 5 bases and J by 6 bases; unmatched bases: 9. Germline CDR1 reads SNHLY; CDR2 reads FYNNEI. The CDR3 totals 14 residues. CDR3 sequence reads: CASSPRQGLHGYTF. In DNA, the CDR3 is TGTGCCAGCAGTCCTAGACAGGGATTGCATGGCTACACCTTC.

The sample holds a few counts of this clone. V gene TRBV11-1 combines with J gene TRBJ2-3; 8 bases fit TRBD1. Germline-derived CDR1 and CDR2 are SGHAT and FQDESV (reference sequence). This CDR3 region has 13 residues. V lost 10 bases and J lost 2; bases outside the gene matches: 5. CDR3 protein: CAISQGATDTQYF. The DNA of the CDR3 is TGTGCCATTTCCCAGGGGGCCACAGATACGCAGTATTTT.

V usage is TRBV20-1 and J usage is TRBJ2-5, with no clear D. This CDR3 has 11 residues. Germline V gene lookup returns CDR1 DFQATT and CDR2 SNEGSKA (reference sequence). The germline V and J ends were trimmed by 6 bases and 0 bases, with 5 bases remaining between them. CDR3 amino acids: CSAQDQETQYF. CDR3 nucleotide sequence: TGCAGTGCCCAGGACCAAGAGACCCAGTACTTC.

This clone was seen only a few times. The CDR3: CASSLGLAGGTDTQYF. CDR3 DNA sequence: TGCGCCAGCAGCTTGGGATTAGCGGGGGGCACAGATACGCAGTATTTT. The chain links TRBV5-1 to TRBJ2-3; 9 nucleotides match TRBD2. This CDR3 is built from 16 residues. V shed 0 bases and J 1 base; nucleotides not matched to a gene: 3. The germline V gene has CDR1 SGHRS and CDR2 YFSETQ.

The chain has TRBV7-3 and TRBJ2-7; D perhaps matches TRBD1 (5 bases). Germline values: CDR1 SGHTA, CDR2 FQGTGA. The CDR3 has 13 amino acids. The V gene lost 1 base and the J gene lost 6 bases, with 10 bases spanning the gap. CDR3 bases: TGTGCCAGCAGCTTAAAAGGGGCCGGCGAGCAGTACTTC. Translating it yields CASSLKGAGEQYF.

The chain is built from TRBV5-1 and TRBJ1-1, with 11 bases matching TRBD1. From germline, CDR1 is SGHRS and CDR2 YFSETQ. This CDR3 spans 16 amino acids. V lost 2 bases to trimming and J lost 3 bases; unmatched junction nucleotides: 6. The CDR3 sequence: CASSLGDRGAYTEAFF. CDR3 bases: TGCGCCAGCAGCTTAGGGGACAGGGGGGCTTACACTGAAGCTTTCTTT.